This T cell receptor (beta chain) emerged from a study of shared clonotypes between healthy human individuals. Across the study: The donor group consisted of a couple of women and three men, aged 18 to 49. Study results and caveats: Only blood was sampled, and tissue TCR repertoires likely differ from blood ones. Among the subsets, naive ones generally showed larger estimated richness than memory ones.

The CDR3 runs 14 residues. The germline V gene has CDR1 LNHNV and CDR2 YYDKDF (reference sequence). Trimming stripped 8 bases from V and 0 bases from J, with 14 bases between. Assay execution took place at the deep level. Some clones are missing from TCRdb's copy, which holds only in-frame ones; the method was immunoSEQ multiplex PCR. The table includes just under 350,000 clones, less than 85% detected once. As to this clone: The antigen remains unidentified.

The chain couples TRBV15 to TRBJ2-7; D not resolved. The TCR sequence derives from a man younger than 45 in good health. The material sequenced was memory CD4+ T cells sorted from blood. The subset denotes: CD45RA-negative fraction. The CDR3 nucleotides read TGTGCCACCGCCCTGGGATCGAACTCCTACGAGCAGTACTTC. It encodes CATALGSNSYEQYF.